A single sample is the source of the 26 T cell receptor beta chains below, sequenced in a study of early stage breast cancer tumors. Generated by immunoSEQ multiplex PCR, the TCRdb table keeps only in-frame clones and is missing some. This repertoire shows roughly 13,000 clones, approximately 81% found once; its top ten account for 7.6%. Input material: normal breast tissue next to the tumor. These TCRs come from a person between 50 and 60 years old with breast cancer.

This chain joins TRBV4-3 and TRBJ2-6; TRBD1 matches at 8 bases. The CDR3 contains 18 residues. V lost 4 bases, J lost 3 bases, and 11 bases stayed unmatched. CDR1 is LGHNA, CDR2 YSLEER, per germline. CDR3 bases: TGCGCCAGCAGCCCCGGCACAGGGGGTACTTATGGGGCCAACGTCCTGACTTTC. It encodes CASSPGTGGTYGANVLTF.

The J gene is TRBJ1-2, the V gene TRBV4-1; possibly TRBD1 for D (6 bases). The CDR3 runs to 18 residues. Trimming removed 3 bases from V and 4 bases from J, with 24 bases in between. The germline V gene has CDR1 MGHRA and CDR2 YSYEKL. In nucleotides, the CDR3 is TGCGCCAGCAGCCACGTACTCGACCCCAGGGGAGAAGGCTATGGCTACACCTTC. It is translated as CASSHVLDPRGEGYGYTF.

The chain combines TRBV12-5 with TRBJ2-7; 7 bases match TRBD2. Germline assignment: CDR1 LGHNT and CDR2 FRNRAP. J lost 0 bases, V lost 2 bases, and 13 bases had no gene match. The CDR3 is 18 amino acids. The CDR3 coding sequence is TGTGCTAGTGGTTTGCCCAGGAAAACTAGCGAGAGCTCCTACGAGCAGTACTTC. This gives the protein CASGLPRKTSESSYEQYF.

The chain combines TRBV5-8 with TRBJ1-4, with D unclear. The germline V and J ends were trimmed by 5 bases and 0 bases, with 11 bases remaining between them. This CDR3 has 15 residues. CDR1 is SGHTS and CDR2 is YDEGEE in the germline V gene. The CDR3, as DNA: TGTGCCAGCAGTCGGTCGGAGACAACTAATGAAAAACTGTTTTTT. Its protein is CASSRSETTNEKLFF. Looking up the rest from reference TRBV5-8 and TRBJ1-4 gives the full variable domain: EAGVTQSPTHLIKTRGQQATLRCSPISGHTSVYWYQQALGLGLQFLLWYDEGEERNRGNFPPRFSGRQFPNYSSELNVNALELEDSALYLCASSRSETTNEKLFFGSGTQLSVL.

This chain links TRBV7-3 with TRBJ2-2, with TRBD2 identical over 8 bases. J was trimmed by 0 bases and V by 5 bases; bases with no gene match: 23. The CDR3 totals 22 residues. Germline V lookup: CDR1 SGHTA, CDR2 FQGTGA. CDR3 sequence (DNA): TGTGCCAGCAGCCCATGGTGGCCTCGAACACTCAGCGGGAGCCCGAACACCGGGGAGCTGTTTTTT. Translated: CASSPWWPRTLSGSPNTGELFF. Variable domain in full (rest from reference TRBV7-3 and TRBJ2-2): GAGVSQTPSNKVTEKGKYVELRCDPISGHTALYWYRQSLGQGPEFLIYFQGTGAADDSGLPNDRFFAVRPEGSVSTLKIQRTERGDSAVYLCASSPWWPRTLSGSPNTGELFFGEGSRLTVL.

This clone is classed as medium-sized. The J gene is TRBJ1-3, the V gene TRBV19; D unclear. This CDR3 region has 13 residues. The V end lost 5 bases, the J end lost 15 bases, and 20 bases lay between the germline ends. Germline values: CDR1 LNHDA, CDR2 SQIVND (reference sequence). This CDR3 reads CASSPGGPRLAYF. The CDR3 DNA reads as TGTGCCAGTAGTCCAGGCGGCCCGAGACTGGCATATTTT. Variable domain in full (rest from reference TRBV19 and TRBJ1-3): DGGITQSPKYLFRKEGQNVTLSCEQNLNHDAMYWYRQDPGQGLRLIYYSQIVNDFQKGDIAEGYSVSREKKESFPLTVTSAQKNPTAFYLCASSPGGPRLAYFGEGSWLTVV.

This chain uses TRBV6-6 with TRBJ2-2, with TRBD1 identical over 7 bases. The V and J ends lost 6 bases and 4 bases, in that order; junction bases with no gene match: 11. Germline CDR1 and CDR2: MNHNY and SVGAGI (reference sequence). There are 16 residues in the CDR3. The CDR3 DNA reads TGTGCCAGCAGACAGGCCCCGGGACAGTCCACCGGGGAGCTGTTTTTT. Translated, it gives CASRQAPGQSTGELFF.

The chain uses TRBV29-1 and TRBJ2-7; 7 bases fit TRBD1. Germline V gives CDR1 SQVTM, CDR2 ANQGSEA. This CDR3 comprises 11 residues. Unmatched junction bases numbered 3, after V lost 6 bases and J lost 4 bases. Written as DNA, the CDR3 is TGCAGCGTACAACAGGGGTACGAGCAGTACTTC. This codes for CSVQQGYEQYF.

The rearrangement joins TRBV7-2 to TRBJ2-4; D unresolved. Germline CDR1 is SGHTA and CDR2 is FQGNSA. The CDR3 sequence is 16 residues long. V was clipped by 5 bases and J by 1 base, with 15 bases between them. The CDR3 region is CASSPTLIGAKNIQYF. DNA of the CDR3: TGTGCCAGCAGCCCCACCCTCATAGGGGCCAAAAACATTCAGTACTTC. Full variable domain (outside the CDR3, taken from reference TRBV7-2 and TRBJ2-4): GAGVSQSPSNKVTEKGKDVELRCDPISGHTALYWYRQSLGQGLEFLIYFQGNSAPDKSGLPSDRFSAERTGGSVSTLTIQRTQQEDSAVYLCASSPTLIGAKNIQYFGAGTRLSVL.

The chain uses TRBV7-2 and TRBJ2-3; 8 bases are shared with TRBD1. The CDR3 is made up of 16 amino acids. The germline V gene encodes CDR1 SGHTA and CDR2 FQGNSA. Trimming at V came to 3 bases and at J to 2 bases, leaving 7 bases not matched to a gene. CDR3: CASSFAGQASTDTQYF. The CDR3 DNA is TGTGCCAGCAGCTTCGCGGGACAGGCATCCACAGATACGCAGTATTTT.

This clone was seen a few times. The CDR3 DNA reads TGTGCCAGCAGTCCTACCGGGACTAGCGGGAGTGGCTACAATGAGCAGTTCTTC. The encoded protein is CASSPTGTSGSGYNEQFF. V and J are TRBV7-6 and TRBJ2-1; 14 nucleotides line up with TRBD2. Per germline, CDR1 SGHVS and CDR2 FNYEAQ. The CDR3 is 18 residues long. V was pared by 6 bases and J by 3 bases, with 10 bases of the junction left unmatched.

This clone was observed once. The CDR3 loop is CASIDQGLMNTEAFF. In nucleotides, the CDR3 is TGTGCCAGCATAGATCAGGGACTAATGAACACTGAAGCTTTCTTT. The chain joins TRBV6-5 to TRBJ1-1; the D gene is possibly TRBD1 (5 bases). Germline V CDR1 and CDR2: MNHEY, SVGAGI. There are 15 residues in the CDR3. Trimming left V 7 bases short and J 0 bases short, with 15 bases between.

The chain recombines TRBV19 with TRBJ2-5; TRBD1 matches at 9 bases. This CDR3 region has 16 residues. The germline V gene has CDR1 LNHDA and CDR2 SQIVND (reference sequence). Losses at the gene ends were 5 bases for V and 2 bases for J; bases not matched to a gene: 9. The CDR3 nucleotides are TGTGCCAGTAGTCCCCGGACAGGGGTTGCTCAAGAGACCCAGTACTTC. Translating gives CASSPRTGVAQETQYF.

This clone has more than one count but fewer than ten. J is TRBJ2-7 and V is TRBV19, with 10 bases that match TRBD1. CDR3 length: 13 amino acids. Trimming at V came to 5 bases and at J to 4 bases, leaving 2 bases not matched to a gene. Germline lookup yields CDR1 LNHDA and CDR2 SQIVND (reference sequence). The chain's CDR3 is CASSWGQGYEQYF. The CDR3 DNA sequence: TGTGCCAGTAGTTGGGGACAGGGGTACGAGCAGTACTTC.

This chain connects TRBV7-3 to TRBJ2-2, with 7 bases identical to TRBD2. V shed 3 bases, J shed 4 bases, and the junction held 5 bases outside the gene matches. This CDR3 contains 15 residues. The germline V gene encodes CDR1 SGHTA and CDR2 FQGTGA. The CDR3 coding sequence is TGTGCCAGCAGCTTTGGAGCGGGATTCACCGGGGAGCTGTTTTTT. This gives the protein CASSFGAGFTGELFF.

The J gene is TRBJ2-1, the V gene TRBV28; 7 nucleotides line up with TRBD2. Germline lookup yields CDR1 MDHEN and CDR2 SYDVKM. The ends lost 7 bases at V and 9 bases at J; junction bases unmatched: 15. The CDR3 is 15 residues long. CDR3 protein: CASKEGLNREVEQFF. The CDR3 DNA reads TGTGCCAGCAAGGAGGGTCTGAATCGGGAGGTTGAGCAGTTCTTC.

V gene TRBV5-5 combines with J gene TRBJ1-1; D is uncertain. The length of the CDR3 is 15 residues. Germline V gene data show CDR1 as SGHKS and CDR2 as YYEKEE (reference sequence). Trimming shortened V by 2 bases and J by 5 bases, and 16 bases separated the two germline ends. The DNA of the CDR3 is TGTGCCAGCAGCTTACGGGAGAGAACTCGGACTGAAGCTTTCTTT. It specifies CASSLRERTRTEAFF.

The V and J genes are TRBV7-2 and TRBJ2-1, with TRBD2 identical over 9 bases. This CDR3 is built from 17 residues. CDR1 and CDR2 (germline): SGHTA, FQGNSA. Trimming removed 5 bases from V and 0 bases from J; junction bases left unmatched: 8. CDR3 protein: CASSAGGGGPSYNEQFF. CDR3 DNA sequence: TGTGCCAGCAGCGCGGGCGGGGGGGGGCCCTCCTACAATGAGCAGTTCTTC.

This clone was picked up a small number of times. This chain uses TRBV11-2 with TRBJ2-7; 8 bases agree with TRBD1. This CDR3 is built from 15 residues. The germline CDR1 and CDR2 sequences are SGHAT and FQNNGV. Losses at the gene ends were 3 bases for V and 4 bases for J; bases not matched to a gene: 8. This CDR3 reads CASSFPGTGGYEQYF. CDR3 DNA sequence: TGTGCCAGCAGCTTTCCCGGGACAGGCGGGTACGAGCAGTACTTC.

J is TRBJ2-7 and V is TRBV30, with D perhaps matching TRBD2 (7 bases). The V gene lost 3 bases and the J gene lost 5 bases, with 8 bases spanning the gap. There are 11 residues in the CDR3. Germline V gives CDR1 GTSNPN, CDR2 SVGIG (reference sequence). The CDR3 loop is CAWRRGHEQYF. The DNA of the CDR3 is TGTGCCTGGAGGCGGGGGCACGAGCAGTACTTC.

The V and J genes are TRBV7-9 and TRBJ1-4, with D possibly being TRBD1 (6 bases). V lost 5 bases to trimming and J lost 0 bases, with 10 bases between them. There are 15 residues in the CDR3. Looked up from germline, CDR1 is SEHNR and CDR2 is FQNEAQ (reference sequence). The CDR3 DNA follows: TGTGCCAGCAGCCCCAGGGGCCCAACTAATGAAAAACTGTTTTTT. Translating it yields CASSPRGPTNEKLFF. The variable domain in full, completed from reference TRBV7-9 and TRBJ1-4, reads DTGVSQNPRHKITKRGQNVTFRCDPISEHNRLYWYRQTLGQGPEFLTYFQNEAQLEKSRLLSDRFSAERPKGSFSTLEIQRTEQGDSAMYLCASSPRGPTNEKLFFGSGTQLSVL.

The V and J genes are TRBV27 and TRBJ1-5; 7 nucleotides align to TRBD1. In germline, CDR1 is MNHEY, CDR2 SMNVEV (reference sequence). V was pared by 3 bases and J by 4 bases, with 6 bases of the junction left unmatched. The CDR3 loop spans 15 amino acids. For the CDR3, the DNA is TGTGCCAGCAGTTTCAGTTCAGGGGGAAATCAGCCCCAGCATTTT. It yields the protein CASSFSSGGNQPQHF.

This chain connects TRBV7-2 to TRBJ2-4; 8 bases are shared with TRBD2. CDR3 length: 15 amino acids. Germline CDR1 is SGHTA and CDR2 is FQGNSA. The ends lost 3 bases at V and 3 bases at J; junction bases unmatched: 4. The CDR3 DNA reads TGTGCCAGCAGCTTCCCCCTAGCGGGCAAAAACATTCAGTACTTC. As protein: CASSFPLAGKNIQYF.

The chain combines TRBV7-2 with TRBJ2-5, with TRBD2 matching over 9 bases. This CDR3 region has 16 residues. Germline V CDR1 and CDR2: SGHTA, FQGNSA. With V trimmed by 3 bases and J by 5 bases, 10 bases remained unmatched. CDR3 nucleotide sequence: TGTGCCAGCAGCTTTAATCAGGGCGGGGGGGCTGAGACCCAGTACTTC. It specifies CASSFNQGGGAETQYF. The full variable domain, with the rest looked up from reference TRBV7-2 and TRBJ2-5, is GAGVSQSPSNKVTEKGKDVELRCDPISGHTALYWYRQSLGQGLEFLIYFQGNSAPDKSGLPSDRFSAERTGGSVSTLTIQRTQQEDSAVYLCASSFNQGGGAETQYFGPGTRLLVL.

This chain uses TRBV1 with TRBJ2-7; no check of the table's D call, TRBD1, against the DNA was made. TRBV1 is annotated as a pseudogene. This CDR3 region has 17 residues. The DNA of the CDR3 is TGCACCAGCAGCCACCCTGGTCGGGCCAGGGTAATCTACGAGCAGTACTTC. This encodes CTSSHPGRARVIYEQYF.

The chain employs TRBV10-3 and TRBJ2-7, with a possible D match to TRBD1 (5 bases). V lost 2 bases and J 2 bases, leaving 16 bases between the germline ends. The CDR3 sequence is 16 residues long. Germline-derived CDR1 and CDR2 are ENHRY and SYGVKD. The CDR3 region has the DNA TGTGCCATCAGTGAGCCCTACCTGGACACTACCTACGAGCAGTACTTC. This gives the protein CAISEPYLDTTYEQYF.